What follows describes a single TCR beta chain. TCRdb's table, derived via immunoSEQ multiplex PCR, lists solely in-frame clones and lacks some. The sample yields 550,000 to 700,000 clones, approximately 73% seen once. CDR1 MDHEN and CDR2 SYDVKM come from the germline V gene. J gave up 4 bases and V 8 bases, and 7 bases lay outside the gene matches. The CDR3 sequence is 13 residues long. The sample belongs to a study of shared clonotypes between healthy human individuals. Study information: There were three CD4 naive, three CD4 memory, two CD8 naive and one CD8 memory plates per donor.

This receptor was identified in a woman aged 30 to 39 in good health. V usage is TRBV28 and J usage is TRBJ2-7; 8 bases match TRBD1. Material: memory CD4+ T cells sorted from blood. Subset defined: CD45RA-negative fraction. In nucleotides, the CDR3 is TGTGCCAGCCTTCGACAGGGGCGGTACGAGCAGTACTTC. Translating it yields CASLRQGRYEQYF.